These 15 T cell receptor beta chains originate from one sample sequenced in a study of CD8+ T cells in alopecia areata (dated by TCRdb to the late 2010s). The time point tag for this specimen amounts to: about four weeks on oral tofacitinib. Interpreted using the paper, the treatment or condition label stands for: oral pan-JAK inhibitor, 5-10 mg twice daily. To prepare the library, the immunoSEQ multiplex PCR assay was applied. To provide template for TCR sequencing, every sample had RNA extracted and reverse transcribed into cDNA. Not all clones reach the TCRdb copy of this immuneACCESS table, which keeps in-frame sequences only. Checked studies attribute under half of the gap to unresolved V genes and leave the rest unexplained. The sample table shows 95,000 to 100,000 clones, and about 64% are seen once. The top ten hold 15% to 17% of the sample. Sequences were derived from CD8+ T cells sorted from blood, sampled at week 4, from a patient treated with tofacitinib. The receptors shown here come from a human donor with alopecia areata.

This chain connects TRBV7-2 to TRBJ2-7, with 11 bases that match TRBD2. Per germline, CDR1 SGHTA and CDR2 FQGNSA. The CDR3 contains 13 residues. V dropped 3 bases and J dropped 6; count of bases not matched to a gene: 1. The CDR3 DNA is TGTGCCAGCAGCTTTCTAGCGGGAGGCGAGCAGTACTTC. Protein sequence: CASSFLAGGEQYF.

This clone has only a few counts. The rearrangement links TRBV28 to TRBJ2-3, with D perhaps TRBD2 (5 bases). CDR3 length equals 15 residues. The V gene's germline CDR1 is MDHEN and CDR2 SYDVKM. V dropped 6 bases and J dropped 3 bases, with 16 bases sitting between them. CDR3 residues: CASRKRPSRTDTQYF. DNA of the CDR3: TGTGCCAGCAGAAAACGACCTAGCAGGACAGATACGCAGTATTTT.

This clone was seen more than once but under ten times. V is TRBV29-1 and J is TRBJ1-1, with D possibly matching TRBD1 (6 bases). The CDR3 length is 14 residues. The germline V and J ends were trimmed by 6 bases and 5 bases, with 19 bases remaining between them. Looked up from germline, CDR1 is SQVTM and CDR2 is ANQGSEA. CDR3 nucleotides: TGCAGCGTCCGAAACGGGGGGCTGGGGACTGAAGCTTTCTTT. Translating it yields CSVRNGGLGTEAFF.

This sequence joins TRBV7-9 and TRBJ2-5; 7 bases fit TRBD1. The CDR3 contains 19 residues. J lost 0 bases, V lost 5 bases, and 18 bases had no gene match. The germline gives CDR1 SEHNR, CDR2 FQNEAQ (reference sequence). The CDR3 spells CASSPMTGTAPSYQETQYF. As DNA, the CDR3 is TGTGCCAGCAGCCCTATGACCGGGACAGCGCCTTCTTACCAAGAGACCCAGTACTTC.

This chain joins TRBV4-1 and TRBJ2-6, with D uncertain. V was cut by 4 bases and J by 0 bases, with 10 bases left in between. The CDR3 covers 16 residues. CDR1 MGHRA and CDR2 YSYEKL come from the germline V gene. CDR3 in amino acids: CASSLEPSSGANVLTF. CDR3 coding DNA: TGCGCCAGCAGCCTAGAACCGAGCTCTGGGGCCAACGTCCTGACTTTC.

This clone occurred once. The J gene is TRBJ2-3, the V gene TRBV29-1; D is possibly TRBD2 (6 bases). CDR1 and CDR2 from the germline V gene are SQVTM and ANQGSEA. The V gene lost 0 bases and the J gene lost 2 bases, with 15 bases spanning the gap. The CDR3 has 16 residues. The chain's CDR3 is CSVEDLQGGDTDTQYF. Here the CDR3 DNA reads TGCAGCGTTGAAGATCTCCAAGGCGGGGACACAGATACGCAGTATTTT.

This clone appeared a single time. This chain uses TRBV29-1 with TRBJ2-1; perhaps TRBD1 as D (5 bases). Per the germline V gene, CDR1 is SQVTM and CDR2 is ANQGSEA. V was clipped by 3 bases and J by 6 bases, with 12 bases between them. This CDR3 is built from 13 residues. CDR3 coding DNA: TGCAGCGTTGAGGGGCAGGTATCCAATGAGCAGTTCTTC. Its translation: CSVEGQVSNEQFF.

The V gene is TRBV2, the J gene TRBJ1-2; TRBD1 aligns across 12 bases. Germline CDR1 and CDR2: SNHLY and FYNNEI. V gave up 3 bases and J gave up 4 bases; unmatched junction bases: 3. This CDR3 is 15 amino acids long. CDR3 sequence (DNA): TGTGCCAGCAGTGAGGGGACAGGGGGCATCTATGGCTACACCTTC. The encoded protein is CASSEGTGGIYGYTF.

V is TRBV25-1 and J is TRBJ1-6; perhaps TRBD1 as D (5 bases). The CDR3 consists of 17 residues. V was pared by 3 bases and J by 0 bases, with 12 bases between. Per the germline V gene, CDR1 is MGHDK and CDR2 is SYGVNS. CDR3 DNA: TGTGCCAGCAGTGACGGGACTTCGGTCTCCTATAATTCACCCCTCCACTTT. Its protein is CASSDGTSVSYNSPLHF.

This chain links TRBV7-9 with TRBJ2-7; TRBD1 matches at 9 bases. Germline V lookup: CDR1 SEHNR, CDR2 FQNEAQ (reference sequence). V shed 5 bases and J 3 bases; nucleotides not matched to a gene: 8. The CDR3 has 15 residues. This chain's CDR3 is CASSRGQGTNYEQYF. The CDR3 bases are TGTGCCAGCAGCCGTGGACAGGGGACCAACTACGAGCAGTACTTC.

This clone was detected only a few times. V usage is TRBV15 and J usage is TRBJ2-7; unclear D gene. The CDR3 runs to 15 residues. Trimming shortened V by 3 bases and J by 1 base, and 13 bases separated the two germline ends. Germline V gene sequence: CDR1 LNHNV, CDR2 YYDKDF (reference sequence). The CDR3 sequence is CATSSPSDGSYEQYF. CDR3 coding DNA: TGTGCCACCAGCAGCCCTTCTGACGGTTCCTACGAGCAGTACTTC.

The rearrangement links TRBV15 to TRBJ2-1, with D unresolved. V was trimmed by 0 bases and J by 3 bases, leaving 12 bases between them. The CDR3 has 16 amino acids. The germline CDR1 and CDR2 sequences are LNHNV and YYDKDF (reference sequence). CDR3 coding DNA: TGTGCCACCAGCAGAGAAAGGCGAATGGGCTACAATGAGCAGTTCTTC. Residues: CATSRERRMGYNEQFF.

This clone was picked up many times. CDR3: CASSIDGQGASEQYF. For the CDR3, the DNA is TGTGCCAGCAGTATCGATGGACAGGGGGCGAGCGAGCAGTACTTC. The chain is built from TRBV27 and TRBJ2-7, with TRBD1 matching 11 bases. Trimming took 5 bases from V and 6 from J; bases not matched to a gene: 9. CDR3 length equals 15 residues. Germline CDR1 is MNHEY and CDR2 is SMNVEV (reference sequence).

By sample share, this clone is medium-sized. V usage is TRBV7-8 and J usage is TRBJ2-7; D remains unclear. Trimming left V 1 base short and J 0 bases short, with 10 bases between. From germline, CDR1 is SGHVS and CDR2 FQNEAQ. CDR3 length equals 15 residues. CDR3 coding DNA: TGTGCCAGCAGCTTAGATCCCACGTTCTCCTACGAGCAGTACTTC. Its protein is CASSLDPTFSYEQYF. The full variable domain, completed using reference TRBV7-8 and TRBJ2-7, is GAGVSQSPRYKVAKRGQDVALRCDPISGHVSLFWYQQALGQGPEFLTYFQNEAQLDKSGLPSDRFFAERPEGSVSTLKIQRTQQEDSAVYLCASSLDPTFSYEQYFGPGTRLTVT.

This chain links TRBV7-9 with TRBJ1-1; D remains ambiguous. V was pared by 4 bases and J by 6 bases, with 9 bases between. Per the germline V gene, CDR1 is SEHNR and CDR2 is FQNEAQ (reference sequence). The CDR3 sequence is 12 residues long. CDR3 sequence: CASSSGDSEAFF. The CDR3 nucleotides are TGTGCCAGCAGCTCAGGAGACTCTGAAGCTTTCTTT.